Presented here are 9 T cell receptor beta chains from one specimen sequenced in a study of CD8 T cells in ankylosing spondylitis. In TCRdb, the 5' RACE reads were re-called with MiXCR into one record per CDR3 protein. The table records 200,000 to 300,000 distinct CDR3 sequences, around 32% of them present only once. Sequencing was done on a sample of blood, either unsorted or a sorted T cell fraction (not recorded which). The receptors come from a male donor with ankylosing spondylitis or in good health (not recorded which).

This clonotype appeared a few times. The V gene is TRBV4-1, the J gene TRBJ1-2; D is possibly TRBD1 (5 bases). The CDR3 is made up of 13 amino acids. V gave up 3 bases and J gave up 6 bases, with 11 bases separating them. Germline CDR1 and CDR2: MGHRA and YSYEKL. The CDR3 DNA reads as TGCGCCAGCAGCCAGGGCAGGGTGGATGGCTACACCTTC. It is translated as CASSQGRVDGYTF.

The genes are TRBV20-1 and TRBJ1-1, with 9 bases fitting TRBD1. The trim removed 0 bases at V and 1 base at J, leaving 6 bases unmatched. The CDR3 contains 16 residues. CDR1 is DFQATT and CDR2 is SNEGSKA in the germline V gene (reference sequence). Here the CDR3 reads CSARDLTGGANTEAFF. CDR3 nucleotide sequence: TGCAGTGCTAGAGATTTGACAGGGGGGGCGAACACTGAAGCTTTCTTT.

This clonotype was recorded a few times. The V call is TRBV7-2, the J call TRBJ2-1; no definite D call. Germline V gives CDR1 SGHTA, CDR2 FQGNSA. The CDR3 sequence is 15 residues long. Trimming shortened V by 4 bases and J by 2 bases, and 12 bases separated the two germline ends. The CDR3 protein is CASSSRPGAYNEQFF. Here the CDR3 DNA reads TGTGCCAGCAGCTCACGGCCTGGCGCCTACAATGAGCAGTTCTTC.

The CDR3 nucleotides read TGTGCCAGTAGTATATTGGGGGAGGGGAACAATGAGCAGTTCTTC. It yields the protein CASSILGEGNNEQFF. The chain is built from TRBV19 and TRBJ2-1, with TRBD2 identical over 7 bases. The V gene's germline CDR1 is LNHDA and CDR2 SQIVND (reference sequence). With V trimmed by 2 bases and J by 5 bases, 6 bases remained unmatched. This CDR3 is 15 amino acids long.

There are a few counts of this clonotype. CDR3: CSARWDHGSYGYTF. CDR3 coding DNA: TGCAGTGCTAGATGGGACCATGGGTCCTATGGCTACACCTTC. The genes are TRBV20-1 and TRBJ1-2; maybe TRBD1 (5 bases). The CDR3 has 14 residues. V was clipped by 2 bases and J by 4 bases, with 14 bases between them. Germline V CDR1 and CDR2: DFQATT, SNEGSKA (reference sequence).

This clonotype was counted between two and nine times. This rearrangement joins TRBV5-1 to TRBJ2-7; D is unclear. Germline assignment: CDR1 SGHRS and CDR2 YFSETQ. CDR3 length: 14 residues. Trimming left V 0 bases short and J 3 bases short, with 10 bases between. CDR3 nucleotide sequence: TGCGCCAGCAGCTTGGGAGGTTCGGGCTACGAGCAGTACTTC. Encoded protein: CASSLGGSGYEQYF. Variable domain in full (rest from reference TRBV5-1 and TRBJ2-7): KAGVTQTPRYLIKTRGQQVTLSCSPISGHRSVSWYQQTPGQGLQFLFEYFSETQRNKGNFPGRFSGRQFSNSRSEMNVSTLELGDSALYLCASSLGGSGYEQYFGPGTRLTVT.

The rearrangement joins TRBV27 to TRBJ1-1; no reliable D call. This CDR3 is 13 amino acids long. Germline V gene data show CDR1 as MNHEY and CDR2 as SMNVEV (reference sequence). The V end was cut by 5 bases, the J end by 4 bases, with 11 bases between. The chain's CDR3 is CASSREWGTEAFF. The DNA for the CDR3 is TGTGCCAGCAGTCGGGAGTGGGGCACTGAAGCTTTCTTT.

The chain combines TRBV5-1 with TRBJ2-7; possible D gene TRBD1, 6 bases. Per germline, CDR1 SGHRS and CDR2 YFSETQ. The CDR3 extends over 15 amino acids. Deletions cut 1 base from V and 4 bases from J, with 15 bases between. CDR3 protein: CASSLPPPDSYEQYF. The CDR3 DNA reads TGCGCCAGCAGCTTGCCCCCACCGGACAGTTACGAGCAGTACTTC.

This clonotype was counted a few times. V and J are TRBV12-3 or TRBV12-4 and TRBJ2-2; D gene unclear. The CDR3 extends over 15 amino acids. With 6 bases removed from V and 0 bases from J, the gap between germline ends came to 11 bases. This CDR3 reads CASREGHPNTGELFF. The CDR3 coding sequence is TGTGCCAGCAGAGAAGGGCACCCGAACACCGGGGAGCTGTTTTTT.